The sequence of this T cell receptor beta chain was determined in a study of beta chain features in type 1 diabetes. The overall study: Healthy donors, compared against patients, showed similar age, gender and cell yields.

The single heparinised draw taken from each donor contained roughly 100 mL of blood on average. The isolated RNA, all of it, was reverse transcribed, so expressed TCRB transcripts were what got sequenced. This table comes from immunoSEQ multiplex PCR, and its TCRdb copy is limited to in-frame clones, with some not included. The sample holds some 140,000 clones, roughly 10% seen once. Study conclusions and caveats: In the patient group, naive, central memory and Treg TCRB repertoires seemed more alike than in the healthy donor group. All four CD4+ subsets from Type 1 diabetes patients carried moderately but significantly shorter TCRB CDR3s. Sequencing from cDNA could over-represent high-TCR-expressing cells.

This clone has only a few counts. As yet, its antigen is unknown. Per the germline V gene, CDR1 is ENHRY and CDR2 is SYGVKD. The CDR3 contains 16 residues. With V trimmed by 3 bases and J by 4 bases, 8 bases remained unmatched. This chain connects TRBV10-3 to TRBJ1-4; 7 bases fit TRBD1. This sequence originates from a man under 40 with type 1 diabetes. The sample consisted of central memory CD4+ T cells from blood. The CDR3 protein is CAISDGGQDGNEKLFF. As DNA, the CDR3 is TGTGCCATCAGTGATGGCGGACAGGATGGTAATGAAAAACTGTTTTTT.